A selection of T cell receptor beta chains follows, all from one sample in a study of cytomegalovirus exposure and HLA in healthy donors. The protocol was immunoSEQ multiplex PCR, while the TCRdb copy is restricted to in-frame clones and leaves out a portion. The sample includes around 140,000 clones, approximately 79% of them seen just once. What was sequenced was PBMCs. The receptor set was obtained from a male donor in good health and CMV-seronegative. Both conserved end residues are part of each CDR3.

J,V,CDR3
TRBJ1-5,TRBV28,CASRPQGGNQPQHF
TRBJ2-5,TRBV2,CASSFRVWETQYF
TRBJ2-5,TRBV21-1,CASSKGDRGRETQYF
TRBJ2-3,TRBV2,CASSADAASTDTQYF
TRBJ1-2,TRBV7-2,CASSSGQGGPRGYTF
TRBJ1-2,TRBV29-1,CSASEYGYTF
TRBJ2-7,TRBV20-1,CSAPGSHEQYF
TRBJ2-5,TRBV7-8,CASSLGTIQETQYF
TRBJ1-6,TRBV7-9,CASSRTGESPLHF
TRBJ1-1,TRBV5-4,CASSSARQGARTEAFF
TRBJ1-1,TRBV5-1,CASSYGPMNTEAFF
TRBJ2-7,TRBV27,CASSSRGTDIYEQYF
TRBJ2-2,TRBV11-1,CASSSRQGETGELFF
TRBJ2-3,TRBV19,CASSTSGSTDTQYF
TRBJ2-2,TRBV7-2,CASSPVRGGVGAGELFF
TRBJ1-6,TRBV6-5,CASSYSMLRVSPLHF
TRBJ1-1,TRBV12-5,CASGLARDTEAFF
TRBJ1-5,TRBV6-6,CASQGLINQPQHF
TRBJ2-2,TRBV2,CASLATSGELFF
TRBJ1-1,TRBV6-5,CASSNLRNTEAFF
TRBJ2-3,TRBV5-1,CASSLLGWLSTDTQYF
TRBJ2-3,TRBV20-1,CSARQGDTQYF
TRBJ1-6,TRBV9,CASSVGDSGTPLHF
TRBJ2-3,TRBV10-1,CASSGSGLAGSTDTQYF
TRBJ2-2,TRBV4-2,CASSLTLDRDFPGELFF
TRBJ1-5,TRBV7-9,CASSPGTGNHQPQHF
TRBJ2-2,TRBV21-1,CANPTTGHLNTGELFF
TRBJ2-1,TRBV29-1,CSVEWASRRVEQFF
TRBJ1-5,TRBV19,CASSAGGGQPQHF
TRBJ2-7,TRBV14,CASSRDSYEQYF
TRBJ2-3,TRBV7-9,CASLLAGISTDTQYF
TRBJ2-5,TRBV7-2,CASSLRGAGGPETQYF
TRBJ1-5,TRBV19,CASSRRQGVRQPQHF
TRBJ1-2,TRBV4-1,CASSQETMRYGYTF
TRBJ2-7,TRBV5-8,CASSRGDSSYEQYF
TRBJ2-3,TRBV9,CASSVNSFRDTQYF
TRBJ2-1,TRBV6-5,CASSYGADPYNEQFF
TRBJ2-3,TRBV29-1,CSVFLAGASTDTQYF
TRBJ1-1,TRBV7-9,CASSLTGGRNTEAFF
TRBJ1-5,TRBV27,CASSRRTGDNQPQHF